The text below deals with one T cell receptor (beta chain). What it binds is unknown. The junction had 2 bases not matched to a gene; V was cut back by 7 bases and J by 5 bases. CDR3 length equals 12 residues. Germline CDR1 is SEHNR and CDR2 is FQNEAQ (reference sequence). Sequenced by immunoSEQ multiplex PCR; TCRdb stores in-frame clones only, minus some. The sample includes around 250,000 clones, about 90% seen only once; the top ten take roughly 0.38%. The data were obtained in a study of cytomegalovirus exposure and HLA in healthy donors. General study findings and limits: Cytomegalovirus status was reportedly diagnosed by the classifier with high specificity and sensitivity. Across donors, most TCRs were seen rarely, yet some public ones were widespread.

What was sequenced was PBMCs. The clonotype comes from a woman younger than 35 in good health and CMV-seronegative. The chain employs TRBV7-9 and TRBJ1-5, with TRBD1 identical over 7 bases. The CDR3 coding sequence is TGTGCCAGCACCCAGGGGGATCAGCCCCAGCATTTT. The encoded protein is CASTQGDQPQHF. Complete variable domain (other parts from reference TRBV7-9 and TRBJ1-5): DTGVSQNPRHKITKRGQNVTFRCDPISEHNRLYWYRQTLGQGPEFLTYFQNEAQLEKSRLLSDRFSAERPKGSFSTLEIQRTEQGDSAMYLCASTQGDQPQHFGDGTRLSIL.